This T cell receptor (beta chain) emerged from a study of early T cells in non-severe SARS-CoV-2 infection. Overall study: Sequencing used unsorted whole-blood bulk RNA, so chains lack pairing.

This clonotype was found many times. TCRdb itself ran the 5' RACE reads through MiXCR, one entry per CDR3 protein. Of more than 20,000 distinct CDR3 sequences listed, 3.5% to 4.5% are singletons. Germline V CDR1 and CDR2: MNHNS, SASEGT. This CDR3 contains 14 residues. Trimming took off 2 bases at V and 2 bases at J, with 8 bases between the two ends. This chain links TRBV6-1 with TRBJ2-3, with D hard to call. The receptor comes from an adult who was a healthcare worker with PCR-confirmed SARS-CoV-2 infection or an uninfected control (not recorded which). Source material: whole blood. CDR3: CASSETQITDTQYF. In nucleotides, the CDR3 is TGTGCCAGCAGTGAAACACAGATCACAGATACGCAGTATTTT.